This T cell receptor beta chain was sequenced during a study of T cell responses to AZD1222 COVID-19 vaccine. Regarding the study as a whole: Repertoire sampling was restricted to post-peak T cell response timepoints. White British donors predominated, females outnumbered males, and clonal diversity was possibly underestimated.

Second doses were pooled across both intervals (about 4 or about 12 weeks). About this clone: Its antigen is undetermined.

Method: immunoSEQ multiplex PCR; TCRdb's copy keeps in-frame clones and lacks some. The sample has 120,000 or so clones, less than 95% seen once. Germline loops: CDR1 SGHRS, CDR2 YFSETQ. With V trimmed by 0 bases and J by 0 bases, 7 bases remained unmatched. This CDR3 has 17 amino acids. Sequencing used peripheral blood, obtained 28 days after the second AZD1222 dose. This TCR was sampled from an adult who received the AZD1222 COVID-19 vaccine. This chain links TRBV5-1 with TRBJ2-3, with 7 bases that match TRBD2. The CDR3 spells CASSLALADYSTDTQYF. CDR3 DNA sequence: TGCGCCAGCAGCTTGGCGCTAGCGGACTACAGCACAGATACGCAGTATTTT. The entire variable domain, with the rest obtained from reference TRBV5-1 and TRBJ2-3, is as follows: KAGVTQTPRYLIKTRGQQVTLSCSPISGHRSVSWYQQTPGQGLQFLFEYFSETQRNKGNFPGRFSGRQFSNSRSEMNVSTLELGDSALYLCASSLALADYSTDTQYFGPGTRLTVL.